The next 27 T cell receptor beta chains were all read from a single sample in a study of shared clonotypes between healthy human individuals (dated by TCRdb to the early 2020s). Library preparation was by the immunoSEQ multiplex PCR assay. TCRdb retrieved this table from immuneACCESS and kept in-frame rearrangements only. Not all clones are present; in checked studies, unresolved V genes account for under half, and no reason is known for the remainder. Across this sample there are a few hundred thousand clones, with 97% seen only once. Together, the top ten hold 0.045% to 0.06% of the sample. The sequenced material came from naive CD4+ T cells sorted from blood. The meaning of the sample's cell subset or site label: CD45RA+ positively selected. The receptors here all came from a woman in her 30s in good health.

V gene TRBV11-2 combines with J gene TRBJ2-3; TRBD2 agrees at 14 bases. The CDR3 spans 15 residues. V was pared by 5 bases and J by 5 bases, with 3 bases of the junction left unmatched. Germline CDR1 reads SGHAT; CDR2 reads FQNNGV. CDR3: CASSRGLAGGDTQYF. CDR3 in DNA: TGTGCCAGCAGCCGAGGACTAGCGGGAGGAGATACGCAGTATTTT.

V and J are TRBV2 and TRBJ2-1; D is unclear. CDR1 and CDR2 from the germline V gene are SNHLY and FYNNEI. V lost 3 bases and J 10 bases, leaving 13 bases between the germline ends. This CDR3 has 13 residues. CDR3 sequence reads: CASSDGFGLEQFF. CDR3 bases: TGTGCCAGCAGTGACGGGTTCGGGCTGGAGCAGTTCTTC.

The chain joins TRBV6-6 to TRBJ1-5; D possibly corresponds to TRBD1 (5 bases). The CDR3 sequence is 13 residues long. Germline V CDR1 and CDR2: MNHNY, SVGAGI (reference sequence). Trimming stripped 2 bases from V and 6 bases from J, with 8 bases between. CDR3: CASSYQGGQPQHF. CDR3 in DNA: TGTGCCAGCAGTTACCAGGGAGGTCAGCCCCAGCATTTT.

The CDR3 DNA sequence: TGTGCCAGCAGCCGACAGGGGTTGAACACCGGGGAGCTGTTTTTT. Its protein is CASSRQGLNTGELFF. The gene calls are TRBV7-9 and TRBJ2-2; 8 nucleotides agree with TRBD1. The V segment lost 5 bases and the J segment 1 base; nucleotides outside the gene matches: 3. CDR1 and CDR2 from the germline V gene are SEHNR and FQNEAQ (reference sequence). The CDR3 contains 15 residues.

Written as DNA, the CDR3 is TGTGCCAGCAGTGCGCAGACAGGGGGGTGCGAGCAGTACTTC. Translating it yields CASSAQTGGCEQYF. V is TRBV6-4 and J is TRBJ2-7, with TRBD1 matching over 9 bases. CDR1 MRHNA and CDR2 SNTAGT come from the germline V gene. Trimming cost V 4 bases and J 6 bases; bases outside gene matches: 7. The CDR3 sequence is 14 residues long.

The chain links TRBV27 to TRBJ2-1; D gene uncertain. With 3 bases removed from V and 10 bases from J, the gap between germline ends came to 13 bases. Per the germline V gene, CDR1 is MNHEY and CDR2 is SMNVEV (reference sequence). CDR3 length: 13 residues. The CDR3 is CASSFGMGLEQFF. The CDR3 DNA is TGTGCCAGCAGTTTCGGTATGGGCCTGGAGCAGTTCTTC.

The rearrangement uses TRBV19 and TRBJ2-2; D is perhaps TRBD1 or TRBD2 (7 bases each). This CDR3 is built from 15 residues. With 0 bases removed from V and 6 bases from J, the gap between germline ends came to 11 bases. The germline V gene has CDR1 LNHDA and CDR2 SQIVND (reference sequence). The CDR3 sequence: CASSIEQGRAGELFF. The CDR3 DNA follows: TGTGCCAGTAGTATAGAACAGGGGAGGGCCGGGGAGCTGTTTTTT.

The gene calls are TRBV5-1 and TRBJ1-1; 7 bases line up with TRBD1. The CDR3 runs 15 residues. The V and J ends lost 3 bases and 6 bases, in that order; junction bases with no gene match: 11. Germline assignment: CDR1 SGHRS and CDR2 YFSETQ. In DNA form, the CDR3 reads TGCGCCAGCAGCTCCCTACGCGACAGGGAGGCTGAAGCTTTCTTT. Translating it yields CASSSLRDREAEAFF.

V is TRBV6-1 and J is TRBJ1-2, with unresolved D. Trimming cost V 7 bases and J 6 bases, with 18 bases left between them. The CDR3 is made up of 14 amino acids. CDR1 is MNHNS and CDR2 is SASEGT in the germline V gene. CDR3 sequence reads: CASTLAAEWNGYTF. The CDR3 nucleotides are TGTGCCAGCACCCTAGCTGCTGAATGGAATGGCTACACCTTC.

The V and J genes are TRBV28 and TRBJ1-5; D perhaps matches TRBD1 (6 bases). In germline, CDR1 is MDHEN, CDR2 SYDVKM. Trimming took 1 base from V and 2 from J, leaving 9 bases between them. The CDR3 has 15 amino acids. CDR3 in amino acids: CASSLSTGRNQPQHF. The CDR3 DNA reads as TGTGCCAGCAGTTTATCAACAGGGCGCAATCAGCCCCAGCATTTT.

V is TRBV18 and J is TRBJ2-7; TRBD1 matches 8 bases. The germline gives CDR1 KGHSH, CDR2 LQKENI. V lost 1 base, J lost 6 bases, and 2 bases stayed unmatched. The CDR3 covers 13 residues. CDR3 nucleotides: TGTGCCAGCTCACCACAACAGGGGGGCGAGCAGTACTTC. Its protein product is CASSPQQGGEQYF.

This clone appeared once. This chain links TRBV5-1 with TRBJ2-4, with 13 bases fitting TRBD2. CDR3 size: 18 residues. Germline assignment: CDR1 SGHRS and CDR2 YFSETQ. Trimming cost V 6 bases and J 1 base; bases outside gene matches: 10. The CDR3 loop reads CASKTGLAGAGAKNIQYF. The DNA of the CDR3 is TGCGCCAGCAAAACTGGACTAGCGGGAGCCGGTGCCAAAAACATTCAGTACTTC.

The J gene is TRBJ1-5, the V gene TRBV28, with 7 bases identical to TRBD1. Germline-derived CDR1 and CDR2 are MDHEN and SYDVKM. V lost 5 bases, J lost 2 bases, and 9 bases stayed unmatched. CDR3 size: 16 residues. CDR3 in amino acids: CASSLKGAFGNQPQHF. For the CDR3, the DNA is TGTGCCAGCAGTCTAAAGGGGGCGTTCGGCAATCAGCCCCAGCATTTT.

V usage is TRBV4-1 and J usage is TRBJ2-3; TRBD2 aligns across 11 bases. Germline V lookup: CDR1 MGHRA, CDR2 YSYEKL. This CDR3 has 16 residues. Trimming removed 4 bases from V and 2 bases from J; junction bases left unmatched: 5. The CDR3 is CASSRKLAGDTDTQYF. DNA of the CDR3: TGCGCCAGCAGCCGGAAACTAGCGGGGGACACAGATACGCAGTATTTT.

This sequence joins TRBV6-6 and TRBJ2-2; no firm D call. The ends were cut back, 2 bases at V and 4 bases at J, with 11 bases in the middle. The CDR3 covers 15 residues. Per the germline V gene, CDR1 is MNHNY and CDR2 is SVGAGI (reference sequence). This CDR3 is CASSYGLVSTGELFF. CDR3 DNA sequence: TGTGCCAGCAGTTACGGGCTAGTGAGCACCGGGGAGCTGTTTTTT.

The chain couples TRBV11-2 to TRBJ1-2; D may be TRBD1 (5 bases). The CDR3 extends over 13 amino acids. V was clipped by 0 bases and J by 8 bases, with 10 bases between them. Germline values: CDR1 SGHAT, CDR2 FQNNGV. CDR3 bases: TGTGCCAGCAGCTTAGACAGGGCTAGGGGCTACACCTTC. Its translation: CASSLDRARGYTF.

The chain has TRBV20-1 and TRBJ2-3; TRBD2 is a possible D gene (5 bases). Germline values: CDR1 DFQATT, CDR2 SNEGSKA (reference sequence). V dropped 8 bases and J dropped 10 bases, with 13 bases sitting between them. This CDR3 is built from 10 residues. Written as DNA, the CDR3 is TGCAGTACACTAGTTTCTCCGCAGTATTTT. Protein product: CSTLVSPQYF.

J is TRBJ1-2 and V is TRBV29-1; D gene unclear. V was shortened by 6 bases and J by 5 bases, with 16 bases between the two germline ends. This CDR3 spans 13 amino acids. Per germline, CDR1 SQVTM and CDR2 ANQGSEA. In DNA, the CDR3 is TGCAGCGTCCGATCACAAGACCTGTATGGCTACACCTTC. It encodes CSVRSQDLYGYTF. The complete variable domain, with remaining parts taken from reference TRBV29-1 and TRBJ1-2, reads SAVISQKPSRDICQRGTSLTIQCQVDSQVTMMFWYRQQPGQSLTLIATANQGSEATYESGFVIDKFPISRPNLTFSTLTVSNMSPEDSSIYLCSVRSQDLYGYTFGSGTRLTVV.

The chain links TRBV15 to TRBJ2-5; the D gene is possibly TRBD2 (6 bases). The CDR3 has 16 amino acids. CDR1 is LNHNV and CDR2 is YYDKDF in the germline V gene (reference sequence). The V end was cut by 5 bases, the J end by 2 bases, with 18 bases between. CDR3 nucleotides: TGTGCCACCAGCGGATTATCCGGGAGCTCGCAAGAGACCCAGTACTTC. It encodes CATSGLSGSSQETQYF.

This chain uses TRBV19 with TRBJ2-2; D is uncertain. V lost 0 bases and J lost 4, with 12 bases in between. Germline values: CDR1 LNHDA, CDR2 SQIVND (reference sequence). There are 16 residues in the CDR3. The CDR3 region is CASSIESSFGTGELFF. DNA for the CDR3: TGTGCCAGTAGTATAGAGTCCAGCTTCGGCACCGGGGAGCTGTTTTTT.

V gene TRBV6-7 combines with J gene TRBJ2-1; 7 bases map to TRBD1. TRBV6-7 is noted as an ORF with a role that remains uncertain. This CDR3 contains 15 residues. The ends lost 0 bases at V and 4 bases at J; junction bases unmatched: 3. CDR3 sequence: CASSYSGGRYNEQFF. CDR3 sequence (DNA): TGTGCCAGCAGTTACTCAGGGGGCAGATACAATGAGCAGTTCTTC.

The gene calls are TRBV2 and TRBJ2-1, with D hard to call. This CDR3 has 15 residues. The germline V and J ends were trimmed by 8 bases and 9 bases, with 23 bases remaining between them. The germline V gene encodes CDR1 SNHLY and CDR2 FYNNEI. Here the CDR3 DNA reads TGTGCCAGCTCGAGAGTTACGCACTATAGGAGTGAGCAGTTCTTC. It specifies CASSRVTHYRSEQFF.

This sequence joins TRBV6-1 and TRBJ2-1; TRBD2 agrees at 10 bases. This CDR3 is built from 15 residues. Looked up from germline, CDR1 is MNHNS and CDR2 is SASEGT. With V trimmed by 6 bases and J by 8 bases, 10 bases remained unmatched. DNA for the CDR3: TGTGCCAGCAGCCGGACTAGCGGAGGTCGAGATGAGCAGTTCTTC. Translation gives CASSRTSGGRDEQFF.

This rearrangement joins TRBV7-8 to TRBJ2-4, with 8 bases fitting TRBD2. There are 15 residues in the CDR3. The germline V gene encodes CDR1 SGHVS and CDR2 FQNEAQ. Trimming at V came to 1 base and at J to 8 bases, leaving 7 bases not matched to a gene. The CDR3 is CASSLDGRARDIQYF. The CDR3 bases are TGTGCCAGCAGCTTAGACGGGAGGGCCCGCGACATTCAGTACTTC.

The CDR3 is CASSSGRTYGYTF. The DNA of the CDR3 is TGTGCCAGCAGCTCGGGACGGACCTATGGCTACACCTTC. V and J are TRBV11-2 and TRBJ1-2; weak D call: TRBD1 (5 bases). CDR1 is SGHAT and CDR2 is FQNNGV in the germline V gene. V was trimmed by 4 bases and J by 4 bases, leaving 10 bases between them. The CDR3 has 13 residues.

The genes are TRBV29-1 and TRBJ2-7; 9 bases match TRBD2. The CDR3 extends over 13 amino acids. Germline V lookup: CDR1 SQVTM, CDR2 ANQGSEA. The J segment lost 5 bases and the V segment lost 7 bases, leaving 9 bases of the junction unmatched. CDR3 coding DNA: TGCAGCGCGCGTGCTAGCGGGAAGGACGAGCAGTACTTC. It translates to CSARASGKDEQYF.

The chain links TRBV29-1 to TRBJ2-3; tentatively, D is TRBD1 (7 bases). In germline, CDR1 is SQVTM, CDR2 ANQGSEA. The CDR3 spans 13 residues. V was shortened by 7 bases and J by 2 bases, with 13 bases between the two germline ends. The DNA for the CDR3 is TGCAGCGGGTCAGGGGGGTCCACAGATACGCAGTATTTT. Translation gives CSGSGGSTDTQYF.